This entry lists 27 T cell receptor beta chains sequenced from one sample in a study of post-analysis software for immune sequencing data. General study findings and limits: Five TRBV segments, including TRBV5-6, TRBV5-1 and TRBV20-1, were more frequent in patients than controls.

These receptors' antigens are unknown. Prepared TCR beta cDNA libraries contained unique molecular identifiers. MiXCR was run by TCRdb on the PCR reads, yielding one entry per CDR3 protein. This sample has approximately 690,000 distinct CDR3 sequences; approximately 60% occur once, and the top ten carry approximately 10%. Sequenced input: blood. Every receptor here comes from a girl aged 2-10 years with multiple sclerosis.

This clonotype was counted between two and nine times. The V call is TRBV29-1, the J call TRBJ2-3, with D possibly TRBD2 on 5 matching bases. The CDR3 sequence is 13 residues long. The V end lost 1 base, the J end lost 5 bases, and 10 bases lay between the germline ends. The V gene's germline CDR1 is SQVTM and CDR2 ANQGSEA. This CDR3 reads CSVEGGEVDTQYF. As DNA, the CDR3 is TGCAGCGTTGAAGGGGGAGAGGTAGATACGCAGTATTTT.

The V gene is TRBV5-5, the J gene TRBJ1-6; D gene ambiguous. Germline lookup yields CDR1 SGHKS and CDR2 YYEKEE (reference sequence). Trimming removed 4 bases at V and 8 bases at J, with 16 bases between. The CDR3 consists of 15 residues. The CDR3 loop reads CASSRGGQVDSPLHF. The CDR3 nucleotides are TGTGCCAGCAGCCGGGGTGGGCAGGTTGATTCACCCCTCCACTTT.

The chain is built from TRBV20-1 and TRBJ1-2; maybe TRBD1 (5 bases). Germline values: CDR1 DFQATT, CDR2 SNEGSKA (reference sequence). V lost 3 bases and J 8 bases, leaving 16 bases between the germline ends. This CDR3 has 13 residues. CDR3 region: CSASLTGATGYTF. CDR3 DNA sequence: TGCAGTGCTAGTCTTACTGGGGCGACAGGCTACACCTTC.

In its sample, this clonotype was seen once. At one boundary the junction diverges from the germline segment, which might be a read error. This chain uses TRBV10-3 with TRBJ2-5, with TRBD1 matching 10 bases. The J call is doubtful: the DNA matches TRBJ2-7 better. The CDR3 extends over 15 amino acids. Germline assignment: CDR1 ENHRY and CDR2 SYGVKD. The CDR3 region is CAIGESGQGGYEQYF. The CDR3 DNA follows: TGTGCCATCGGTGAGTCAGGACAGGGGGGGTACGAGCAGTACTTC.

Here the CDR3 DNA reads TGCAGCGTACAGGGAAGCCTTACCTCCTACAATGAGCAGTTCTTC. Its protein product is CSVQGSLTSYNEQFF. J is TRBJ2-1 and V is TRBV29-1; weak D call: TRBD1 (6 bases). Germline V gene data show CDR1 as SQVTM and CDR2 as ANQGSEA. Between the trimmed V and J ends, which lost 6 bases and 0 bases, there was a span of 15 bases. The CDR3 spans 15 residues.

This rearrangement joins TRBV6-5 to TRBJ2-1; 9 positions match TRBD1. Germline-derived CDR1 and CDR2 are MNHEY and SVGAGI. The CDR3 covers 21 residues. Trimming at V came to 2 bases and at J to 0 bases, leaving 17 bases not matched to a gene. The CDR3 DNA is TGTGCCAGCAGTTACGATAAATCGGCGGGACAGGGAGTTTCCTCCTACAATGAGCAGTTCTTC. Protein: CASSYDKSAGQGVSSYNEQFF.

This chain's CDR3 is CASSPRQPSGNEQFF. The CDR3 DNA reads as TGCGCCAGCAGCCCCCGACAGCCAAGCGGCAATGAGCAGTTCTTC. V and J are TRBV5-1 and TRBJ2-1, with D possibly being TRBD1 or TRBD2 (5 bases each). The CDR3 consists of 15 residues. Trimming removed 4 bases at V and 6 bases at J, with 17 bases between. In germline, CDR1 is SGHRS, CDR2 YFSETQ.

The J gene is TRBJ1-5, the V gene TRBV9; D is undetermined. Per the germline V gene, CDR1 is SGDLS and CDR2 is YYNGEE. This CDR3 comprises 15 residues. V lost 0 bases, J lost 2 bases, and 9 bases lay in between. This chain's CDR3 is CASSVGGRGNQPQHF. The CDR3, as DNA: TGTGCCAGCAGCGTAGGTGGCAGAGGCAATCAGCCCCAGCATTTT.

This clonotype was seen a few times. The chain joins TRBV27 to TRBJ2-1; either TRBD1 or TRBD2 may supply D (5 bases each). This CDR3 has 14 amino acids. CDR1 and CDR2 from the germline V gene are MNHEY and SMNVEV (reference sequence). The V end was cut by 10 bases, the J end by 8 bases, with 21 bases between. The CDR3 bases are TGTGCCACCTCGGGACCGACATCTAGGGATGAGCAGTTCTTC. Its translation is CATSGPTSRDEQFF.

This clonotype was picked up a small number of times. The J gene is TRBJ2-1, the V gene TRBV29-1; 8 bases match TRBD2. With 5 bases clipped from V and 5 bases from J, the junction kept 2 bases outside the gene matches. The CDR3 totals 12 residues. CDR1 is SQVTM, CDR2 ANQGSEA, per germline. This chain's CDR3 is CSVRGGNNEQFF. The CDR3 region has the DNA TGCAGCGTTCGGGGGGGTAACAATGAGCAGTTCTTC.

This clonotype showed up just a few times. The gene calls are TRBV29-1 and TRBJ2-3; TRBD1 is a possible D gene (5 bases). CDR3 length: 14 amino acids. Germline V gives CDR1 SQVTM, CDR2 ANQGSEA. The germline V and J ends were trimmed by 8 bases and 0 bases, with 15 bases remaining between them. The CDR3 sequence: CSSRKGASTDTQYF. CDR3 nucleotides: TGCAGCTCAAGGAAAGGGGCCAGCACAGATACGCAGTATTTT.

This clonotype was observed a few times. This chain links TRBV20-1 with TRBJ2-1; 8 nucleotides align to TRBD1. Trimming took 6 bases from V and 4 from J; bases not matched to a gene: 8. The germline gives CDR1 DFQATT, CDR2 SNEGSKA (reference sequence). This CDR3 has 14 residues. CDR3 DNA sequence: TGCAGTGCCCCGGACAGGGAAGGGTACAATGAGCAGTTCTTC. Protein: CSAPDREGYNEQFF.

This clonotype was counted only a few times. This chain links TRBV7-7 with TRBJ2-7, with TRBD2 identical over 11 bases. The J call is doubtful: the DNA matches TRBJ2-5 better. The germline V gene encodes CDR1 SSHAT and CDR2 FNYEAQ (reference sequence). CDR3 length equals 16 residues. The CDR3 nucleotides read TGTGCCAGCAGCTTAATGGCGACTAGCGGGGTTGAGACCCAGTACTTC. Its translation is CASSLMATSGVETQYF.

Only one count was recorded for this clonotype. The chain joins TRBV20-1 to TRBJ2-7; TRBD1 is a possible D gene (5 bases). This CDR3 region has 14 residues. V lost 4 bases to trimming and J lost 1 base, with 14 bases between them. The V gene's germline CDR1 is DFQATT and CDR2 SNEGSKA (reference sequence). CDR3: CSAKRQWDSYEQYF. CDR3 coding DNA: TGCAGTGCTAAGAGACAGTGGGATTCCTACGAGCAGTACTTC.

V gene TRBV6-5 combines with J gene TRBJ2-1, with 10 bases matching TRBD1. The germline V gene encodes CDR1 MNHEY and CDR2 SVGAGI. V gave up 2 bases and J gave up 7 bases; unmatched junction bases: 8. This CDR3 is built from 16 residues. CDR3 region: CASSYKRTGGRNEQFF. The CDR3 DNA sequence: TGTGCCAGCAGTTACAAGCGGACAGGGGGGAGAAATGAGCAGTTCTTC.

This chain uses TRBV20-1 with TRBJ2-7; D might be TRBD2 (6 bases). The DNA end lines up better with TRBJ2-5; the J call may be wrong. The CDR3 is 15 residues long. Germline CDR1 is DFQATT and CDR2 is SNEGSKA (reference sequence). This CDR3 reads CSARREWEVAGTQYF. The CDR3 DNA reads as TGCAGTGCTCGTCGTGAGTGGGAGGTGGCTGGGACCCAGTACTTC.

The sample holds a few counts of this clonotype. This chain links TRBV5-5 with TRBJ1-5; TRBD1 aligns across 11 bases. CDR3 length: 14 residues. CDR1 is SGHKS and CDR2 is YYEKEE in the germline V gene (reference sequence). V lost 0 bases and J lost 9; bases outside the gene matches: 2. CDR3 nucleotides: TGTGCCAGCAGCTTGGGGACAGGGGGCCTGCCCCAGCATTTT. This gives the protein CASSLGTGGLPQHF.

The sample holds a few counts of this clonotype. V gene TRBV12-3 or TRBV12-4 combines with J gene TRBJ2-5; D unresolved. Trimming removed 2 bases from V and 2 bases from J, with 9 bases in between. The CDR3 spans 14 residues. The CDR3 loop is CASSLSRIQETQYF. The CDR3 coding sequence is TGTGCCAGCAGTTTAAGCAGGATACAAGAGACCCAGTACTTC.

The DNA for the CDR3 is TGTGCCAGCAGCTTAGCGCTCGGGATAGCGGGAGGGGATGAGCAGTTCTTC. It yields the protein CASSLALGIAGGDEQFF. The genes are TRBV7-8 and TRBJ2-1, with 11 positions matching TRBD2. The CDR3 covers 17 residues. V trimming: 0 bases; J trimming: 8 bases; junction bases outside the gene matches: 9. Germline V gene data show CDR1 as SGHVS and CDR2 as FQNEAQ.

The J gene is TRBJ1-2, the V gene TRBV6-2 or TRBV6-3; 7 nucleotides align to TRBD1. Trimming took 8 bases from V and 3 from J; bases not matched to a gene: 15. The CDR3 has 16 amino acids. Per germline, CDR1 MNHEY and CDR2 SVGEGT. CDR3 sequence (DNA): TGTGCCAGCTATCAAGGGGGCTTTAACAGTCACTATGGCTACACCTTC. This gives the protein CASYQGGFNSHYGYTF.

This clonotype was detected only a few times. The chain combines TRBV12-3 or TRBV12-4 with TRBJ1-4, with D possibly TRBD1 on 5 matching bases. The V end lost 5 bases, the J end lost 0 bases, and 10 bases lay between the germline ends. The CDR3 extends over 15 amino acids. The CDR3 nucleotides are TGTGCCAGCAGTCCGGGGGAGGCAACTAATGAAAAACTGTTTTTT. This sequence encodes CASSPGEATNEKLFF.

V usage is TRBV18 and J usage is TRBJ2-5; 9 nucleotides line up with TRBD1. V shed 3 bases, J shed 11 bases, and the junction held 10 bases outside the gene matches. There are 14 residues in the CDR3. Germline CDR1 reads KGHSH; CDR2 reads LQKENI. The CDR3 spells CASSPGTGSFKQYF. The CDR3 bases are TGTGCCAGCTCACCGGGGACAGGGTCGTTCAAGCAGTACTTC.

The chain recombines TRBV29-1 with TRBJ2-1; TRBD2 aligns across 7 bases. Germline V gene sequence: CDR1 SQVTM, CDR2 ANQGSEA. Trimming at V came to 4 bases and at J to 1 base, leaving 7 bases not matched to a gene. The CDR3 has 15 amino acids. CDR3 protein: CSVGGSGFSYNEQFF. The CDR3 DNA is TGCAGCGTTGGCGGTAGCGGGTTTTCCTACAATGAGCAGTTCTTC.

The chain combines TRBV4-3 with TRBJ1-1; the D gene is possibly TRBD1 (6 bases). Trimming left V 0 bases short and J 7 bases short, with 15 bases between. CDR3 length: 15 residues. CDR1 and CDR2 from the germline V gene are LGHNA and YSLEER. This chain's CDR3 is CASSQDRWRGNEAFF. CDR3 sequence (DNA): TGCGCCAGCAGCCAAGATAGGTGGAGGGGGAATGAAGCTTTCTTT.

J is TRBJ2-1 and V is TRBV7-9; 15 bases are a match to TRBD2. The J segment lost 8 bases and the V segment lost 1 base, leaving 9 bases of the junction unmatched. The germline CDR1 and CDR2 sequences are SEHNR and FQNEAQ (reference sequence). This CDR3 has 18 residues. The CDR3 loop is CASSLGGLAGGPGDEQFF. The CDR3 nucleotides are TGTGCCAGCAGCTTAGGGGGACTAGCGGGGGGCCCCGGTGATGAGCAGTTCTTC.

This clonotype was seen a few times. The chain joins TRBV29-1 to TRBJ1-1, with D unclear. The V gene lost 3 bases and the J gene lost 8 bases, with 7 bases spanning the gap. The CDR3 runs 10 residues. Per the germline V gene, CDR1 is SQVTM and CDR2 is ANQGSEA. CDR3 amino acids: CSVEAGEAFF. CDR3 nucleotides: TGCAGCGTTGAGGCTGGGGAAGCTTTCTTT.

The chain carries TRBV24-1 and TRBJ2-4; D uncertain. The germline CDR1 and CDR2 sequences are KGHDR and SFDVKD. The V gene lost 8 bases and the J gene lost 8 bases, with 18 bases spanning the gap. The CDR3 is 14 amino acids. The CDR3, as DNA: TGTGCCACCAAGCAGTCCTCAGACGTGGACATTCAGTACTTC. Amino acids: CATKQSSDVDIQYF.